A single sample is the source of the 3 T cell receptor beta chains below, sequenced in a study of response to subunit inactivated influenza vaccine. In TCRdb, the RT-PCR reads were re-called with MiXCR into one record per CDR3 protein. The sample lists roughly 290,000 distinct CDR3 sequences, just over 20% seen once, with about 9.4% in the top ten. Sample: PBMCs from blood, taken 21 months after vaccination. The origin of the receptors is a man between 50 and 70 years old who received an inactivated influenza vaccine.

This sequence joins TRBV19 and TRBJ1-4; the D gene is possibly TRBD1 (5 bases). Germline values: CDR1 LNHDA, CDR2 SQIVND (reference sequence). Trimming left V 5 bases short and J 5 bases short, with 15 bases between. The CDR3 sequence is 15 residues long. The DNA of the CDR3 is TGTGCCAGTAGTGTCGACAGTTGGATCAATGAAAAACTGTTTTTT. This encodes CASSVDSWINEKLFF. Using reference TRBV19 and TRBJ1-4 for the parts outside the CDR3, the full variable domain is DGGITQSPKYLFRKEGQNVTLSCEQNLNHDAMYWYRQDPGQGLRLIYYSQIVNDFQKGDIAEGYSVSREKKESFPLTVTSAQKNPTAFYLCASSVDSWINEKLFFGSGTQLSVL.

The chain recombines TRBV27 with TRBJ1-1; the D gene is possibly TRBD1 (6 bases). CDR1 and CDR2 (germline): MNHEY, SMNVEV (reference sequence). This CDR3 region has 13 residues. The V end lost 3 bases, the J end lost 8 bases, and 13 bases lay between the germline ends. For the CDR3, the DNA is TGTGCCAGCAGTTTTAGGGGGTTGAGAGAAGCTTTCTTT. Amino acid sequence: CASSFRGLREAFF.

This chain links TRBV12-3 or TRBV12-4 with TRBJ2-7; 12 nucleotides align to TRBD2. The CDR3 has 18 residues. Unmatched junction bases numbered 9, after V lost 3 bases and J lost 0 bases. CDR3 in amino acids: CASSLTSGGLTFSYEQYF. The CDR3 DNA reads TGTGCCAGCAGTTTGACTAGCGGGGGTCTCACTTTCTCCTACGAGCAGTACTTC.